This T cell receptor beta chain came from a study of shared clonotypes between healthy human individuals. CDR1 MNHNS and CDR2 SASEGT come from the germline V gene. Germline trimming cut 7 bases from V and 4 bases from J; bases unmatched to any gene: 10. The CDR3 spans 15 residues. Splitting of CD4+ cells produced CD45RA+ naive and CD45RA-negative memory subsets. How the authors handled the data: ImmunoSEQ supplied junction-only sequences lacking quality scores, so filtering was different. Profiled with immunoSEQ multiplex PCR; TCRdb holds only in-frame clones, not every one. That table is the source of V, J and clone size, and D and trimming were worked out from the DNA. The sample yields some 1 million clones, approximately 70% seen once.

The chain couples TRBV6-1 to TRBJ1-5, with 7 bases aligning to TRBD1. The sequence was obtained from a young man in good health. Sequenced input: memory CD4+ T cells sorted from blood. Sample subset: CD45RA-negative fraction. CDR3 residues: CASTAGTAGNQPQHF. CDR3 DNA sequence: TGTGCCAGCACTGCAGGGACAGCAGGGAATCAGCCCCAGCATTTT.